This TCR beta chain was sequenced for a study of OX40 agonist ivuxolimab in advanced cancers. Study context: With a range of roughly 23 to 79, age averaged about 58 years, and 65% to 85% were male.

Excluded were patients having autoimmune disease history or systemic immunosuppression. Whole-study findings and limits: Among the lowest peripheral clonal expansion occurred in 0.1-3.0 mg/kg partial responders. Researchers report that CD8+ T cells had, on average, more expanded clones than CD4+.

The V gene's germline CDR1 is ENHRY and CDR2 SYGVKD. The CDR3 sequence is 15 residues long. Trimming shortened V by 7 bases and J by 7 bases, and 22 bases separated the two germline ends. Profiling relied on immunoSEQ multiplex PCR, and the TCRdb table lists in-frame clones only, not all of them. The repertoire holds around 75,000 clones, with around 92% as singletons. Remarks on this clone: As yet, its antigen is unknown.

The TCR sequence derives from an adult with an advanced solid tumor such as melanoma, head and neck, liver or kidney cancer. Sample: CD4+ or CD8+ T cells sorted from blood, taken in a trial of the OX40 agonist ivuxolimab. The chain is built from TRBV10-3 and TRBJ2-5, with D tentatively TRBD1 or TRBD2 (5 bases each). The CDR3 DNA follows: TGTGCCATCAACGAAGCCGGGACCGGGAAGGGGACCCAGTACTTC. This encodes CAINEAGTGKGTQYF.